This is a list of T cell receptor beta chains from one sample in a study of response to subunit inactivated influenza vaccine. Using its own MiXCR run on the RT-PCR reads, TCRdb lists one record per CDR3 protein. The sample consists of fewer than 600,000 distinct CDR3 sequences, approximately 7.2% of them appearing once. The source material was PBMCs from blood, sampled 23 to 25 months after vaccination. The source is a man aged 50 to 75 who received an inactivated influenza vaccine. Both conserved end residues are part of each CDR3. Each record gives: V gene, D gene, J gene, clone size, CDR3 DNA, CDR3 protein. D genes are given only for firm matches. Clone size, where shown, is once, few, many, or a class for clones that have expanded.

>TRBV20-1|.|TRBJ2-5|.
TGCAGTGCTACAACCAGACAGGCCCTCCAAGAGACCCAGTACTTC
CSATTRQALQETQYF
>TRBV5-1|TRBD2|TRBJ2-3|few
TGCGCCAGCAGCTCGGGGGTCCTAGCGGGGGGTACAGATACGCAGTATTTT
CASSSGVLAGGTDTQYF
>TRBV20-1|TRBD1|TRBJ2-7|many
TGCAGTGCCGAAGGATTCGACAGGGGATACGAGCAGTACTTC
CSAEGFDRGYEQYF
>TRBV20-1|.|TRBJ2-3|few
TGCAGTGCTAGTGTGGGGACGCGGGATACGCAGTATTTT
CSASVGTRDTQYF
>TRBV5-1|.|TRBJ2-7|few
TGCGCCAGCAGCTTGGGTGGTTTCAACGAGCAGTACTTC
CASSLGGFNEQYF
>TRBV7-9|TRBD2|TRBJ2-1|many
TGTGCCAGCAGCTTAGTAGTGCTAGCGGAAGCGTCGGATGAGCAGTTCTTC
CASSLVVLAEASDEQFF
>TRBV7-2|.|TRBJ2-1|many
TGTGCCAGCACCCTTGGGTGGCAGAACAATGAGCAGTTCTTC
CASTLGWQNNEQFF
>TRBV5-6|TRBD2|TRBJ2-7|few
TGTGCCAGCAGCCCAAGTGCGGGAGCCGAGCAGTACTTC
CASSPSAGAEQYF
>TRBV6-1|TRBD1|TRBJ2-7|many
TGTGCCAGCAGAAGGACAGGCAATACCTACGAGCAGTACTTC
CASRRTGNTYEQYF
>TRBV20-1|TRBD1|TRBJ2-7|.
TGCAGTGCTAAAGGACAGGGGACCTACGAGCAGTACTTC
CSAKGQGTYEQYF
>TRBV20-1|TRBD2|TRBJ2-1|.
TGCAGTTCTAGGAGCGGGGGGGCCTCCTACAATGAGCAGTTCTTC
CSSRSGGASYNEQFF
>TRBV12-3/TRBV12-4|.|TRBJ2-3|many
TGTGCCAGCGGCACAACTAGCACAGATACGCAGTATTTT
CASGTTSTDTQYF
>TRBV28|.|TRBJ2-7|few
TGTGCCAGCAGCATGGACAGCCAATTCTACGAGCAGTACTTC
CASSMDSQFYEQYF
>TRBV7-2|TRBD1|TRBJ2-7|few
TGTGCCAGCAGCGCTGGACAGGTGGACGAGCAGTACTTC
CASSAGQVDEQYF
>TRBV5-5|TRBD1|TRBJ2-7|few
TGTGCCAGCAGGGGGACAGGGGGCGCCGAGCAGTACTTC
CASRGTGGAEQYF
>TRBV5-1|.|TRBJ1-1|few
TGCGCCAGCAGCTTAGCAGGCATGTCTGAAGCTTTCTTT
CASSLAGMSEAFF
>TRBV20-1|.|TRBJ2-1|few
TGCAGTGGGTTTCGGACCTACAATGAGCAGTTCTTC
CSGFRTYNEQFF
>TRBV12-3/TRBV12-4|TRBD1|TRBJ2-7|few
TGTGCCAGCAGTTTAGGGTTTGGGGGACAGGACGAGCAGTACTTC
CASSLGFGGQDEQYF
>TRBV27|TRBD2|TRBJ2-7|.
TGTGCCAGCAGTCCCTCCGTTACAACTAGCGGGAGGCTCTACGAGCAGTACTTC
CASSPSVTTSGRLYEQYF
>TRBV11-3|TRBD2|TRBJ2-5|many
TGTGCCAGCAGCTTAAGAGGGACTAGCGGGGGGGCCATAAAGACCCAGTACTTC
CASSLRGTSGGAIKTQYF
>TRBV6-6|.|TRBJ2-3|many
TGTGCCAGCAGTTACCATTACGATACGCAGTATTTT
CASSYHYDTQYF
>TRBV20-1|TRBD1|TRBJ2-1|many
TGCAGTGCTAGAGAGGTGACAGGGTCCTACAATGAGCAGTTCTTC
CSAREVTGSYNEQFF
>TRBV11-2|.|TRBJ1-1|.
TGTTCCAGCAGCTTAGCGGGCAGTCAGATGAACACTGAAGCTTTCTTT
CSSSLAGSQMNTEAFF
>TRBV4-1|.|TRBJ2-5|.
TGCGCCAGCAGCCAGTACAGGGTTATGGAGACCCAGTACTTC
CASSQYRVMETQYF
>TRBV15|.|TRBJ1-2|many
TGTGCCACCAGCAGAGAACGAGGGGCAGGGTATGGCTACACCTTC
CATSRERGAGYGYTF
>TRBV30|TRBD1|TRBJ2-1|few
TGTGCCTGGAGTGGGCAGGGGGCGTTTTGGGAGCAGTTCTTC
CAWSGQGAFWEQFF
>TRBV9|TRBD2|TRBJ2-2|few
TGTGCCAGCAGCCCCGGTGGACTAGCGGATAACACCGGGGAGCTGTTTTTT
CASSPGGLADNTGELFF
>TRBV4-1|TRBD1|TRBJ1-6|many
TGCGCCAGCAGCCGCGGGACAGGGGGTTCACCCCTCCACTTT
CASSRGTGGSPLHF